Listed here are 5 T cell receptor beta chains from one sample, sequenced in a study of T cell repertoires in cytomegalovirus infection. In TCRdb, the reads were re-called with MiXCR into one record per CDR3 protein. Of 200,000 to 300,000 distinct CDR3 sequences in the sample, approximately 13% were seen once. The sample consisted of PBMCs. Receptors originate from a human donor in good health (CMV status not recorded). Some clones in this sample may be carry-over from other donors' samples.

This clonotype was recorded at least ten times. The chain uses TRBV7-2 and TRBJ1-6; D is uncertain. V lost 1 base to trimming and J lost 4 bases, with 8 bases between them. CDR3 size: 15 residues. The germline CDR1 and CDR2 sequences are SGHTA and FQGNSA. CDR3 coding DNA: TGTGCCAGCAGCTTAGGGCAGGTTTATAATTCACCCCTCCACTTT. This codes for CASSLGQVYNSPLHF. The entire variable domain, with the rest obtained from reference TRBV7-2 and TRBJ1-6, is as follows: GAGVSQSPSNKVTEKGKDVELRCDPISGHTALYWYRQSLGQGLEFLIYFQGNSAPDKSGLPSDRFSAERTGGSVSTLTIQRTQQEDSAVYLCASSLGQVYNSPLHFGNGTRLTVT.

This clonotype was observed many times. The chain links TRBV7-2 to TRBJ2-5; 8 bases agree with TRBD1. Germline V CDR1 and CDR2: SGHTA, FQGNSA. CDR3 length equals 14 residues. The trim removed 5 bases at V and 3 bases at J, leaving 5 bases unmatched. The DNA for the CDR3 is TGTGCCAGCAGCCAGGACAGGGTGAAAGAGACCCAGTACTTC. Its protein product is CASSQDRVKETQYF.

About this clonotype: Possible read error: a much larger clone is one base away. V usage is TRBV25-1 and J usage is TRBJ2-1; 11 bases line up with TRBD2. The ends lost 6 bases at V and 7 bases at J; junction bases unmatched: 5. Germline CDR1 and CDR2: MGHDK and SYGVNS. The CDR3 runs 14 residues. The CDR3 reads CASRSGTSGNEQFF. The CDR3 DNA is TGTGCCAGCAGGTCCGGGACTAGCGGTAATGAGCAGTTCTTC.

This clonotype was detected many times. The chain is built from TRBV7-2 and TRBJ2-3; unclear D gene. V lost 5 bases and J 0 bases, leaving 9 bases between the germline ends. This CDR3 is built from 14 residues. Looked up from germline, CDR1 is SGHTA and CDR2 is FQGNSA. CDR3 DNA: TGTGCCAGCAGCCCCTCCTTCAGCACAGATACGCAGTATTTT. Translated: CASSPSFSTDTQYF.

This clonotype occurred many times. The rearrangement uses TRBV19 and TRBJ1-4; D remains ambiguous. Trimming cost V 4 bases and J 2 bases, with 11 bases left between them. Germline V CDR1 and CDR2: LNHDA, SQIVND (reference sequence). The CDR3 contains 15 residues. This chain's CDR3 is CASSTPDGTNEKLFF. In DNA form, the CDR3 reads TGTGCCAGTAGTACCCCGGACGGGACTAATGAAAAACTGTTTTTT.